In its sample, the clone carrying this TCR beta chain was seen a few times. These data come from a study of blood T cell repertoires in COVID-19. Across the study: Samples came from the United States, Italy and Spain, spanning acute and convalescent COVID-19. Nucleic acid was either cDNA or gDNA, and it came from T cells, B-cell-depleted T cells, or PBMCs.

The authors' processing: Reference gene primer amplification gave estimated nucleated cell counts. Profiling relied on immunoSEQ multiplex PCR, and the TCRdb table lists in-frame clones only, not all of them. Clone size and V and J calls were adopted from that table, with D and trimming inferred from the DNA. Here the sample spans just under 85,000 clones, around 87% being singletons. Germline CDR1 reads LGHDT; CDR2 reads YNNKEL (reference sequence). The CDR3 spans 13 residues. The germline V and J ends were trimmed by 4 bases and 6 bases, with 10 bases remaining between them. The V call is TRBV3-1 (or the pseudogene TRBV3-2), the J call TRBJ1-5, with D uncertain. The specimen was peripheral blood. This clonotype originated in a man older than 75 with active or convalescent COVID-19. The CDR3 DNA is TGTGCCAGCAGCCTGAGGCAATCTCAGCCCCAGCATTTT. Its protein product is CASSLRQSQPQHF.